The 7 T cell receptor beta chains given below trace back to one sample, sequenced in a study of blood T cell repertoires in COVID-19 (dated by TCRdb to the early 2020s). The library was built by means of the immunoSEQ multiplex PCR assay. The clones in this table, taken by TCRdb from immuneACCESS, are in-frame only. Not every clone is retained; where verified, under half of the shortfall comes from an unresolved V gene, and the cause of the rest is unknown. This sample holds 130,000 or so clones; over 75% were observed only once. More than 15% of the sample comes from the top ten. Sequences were obtained from peripheral blood. All receptors come from a man between 60 and 75 years old with active or convalescent COVID-19.

The chain carries TRBV19 and TRBJ1-5; D remains unclear. Germline V lookup: CDR1 LNHDA, CDR2 SQIVND (reference sequence). Deletions cut 4 bases from V and 3 bases from J, with 19 bases between. The CDR3 is made up of 17 amino acids. This chain's CDR3 is CASSTLGMGAVNQPQHF. The CDR3, as DNA: TGTGCCAGTAGTACCCTCGGGATGGGCGCCGTCAATCAGCCCCAGCATTTT.

This chain joins TRBV9 and TRBJ2-7; no clear D. With 0 bases removed from V and 1 base from J, the gap between germline ends came to 8 bases. In germline, CDR1 is SGDLS, CDR2 YYNGEE. This CDR3 has 14 amino acids. In DNA, the CDR3 is TGTGCCAGCAGCGTAGGACTCCTATCCTACGAGCAGTACTTC. Protein sequence: CASSVGLLSYEQYF.

The chain combines TRBV29-1 with TRBJ2-1; TRBD2 matches at 9 bases. V lost 6 bases and J lost 7; bases outside the gene matches: 10. The CDR3 sequence is 14 residues long. Germline assignment: CDR1 SQVTM and CDR2 ANQGSEA. The CDR3 coding sequence is TGCAGCGTCGAAACAAATAGCGGGAGAAATGAGCAGTTCTTC. This translates into CSVETNSGRNEQFF.

The chain joins TRBV10-3 to TRBJ2-1, with unresolved D. Germline lookup yields CDR1 ENHRY and CDR2 SYGVKD. The length of the CDR3 is 11 residues. With 8 bases removed from V and 8 bases from J, the gap between germline ends came to 10 bases. CDR3 in amino acids: CAISSRHEQFF. CDR3 DNA: TGTGCCATCTCTAGTAGACATGAGCAGTTCTTC.

The chain has TRBV29-1 and TRBJ2-3; 7 nucleotides agree with TRBD2. V shed 7 bases, J shed 5 bases, and the junction held 9 bases outside the gene matches. The CDR3 contains 13 residues. Germline values: CDR1 SQVTM, CDR2 ANQGSEA. CDR3 sequence (DNA): TGCAGCGCTAAGCGGGGTTACGGAGATACGCAGTATTTT. Translated, it gives CSAKRGYGDTQYF.

The chain is built from TRBV27 and TRBJ2-1; 11 bases map to TRBD2. Germline-derived CDR1 and CDR2 are MNHEY and SMNVEV (reference sequence). The CDR3 length is 15 residues. Trimming removed 7 bases from V and 6 bases from J; junction bases left unmatched: 8. In nucleotides, the CDR3 is TGTGCCAGCACTTTGGGGACTAGCGGATTCAATGAGCAGTTCTTC. Translated, it gives CASTLGTSGFNEQFF.

The chain couples TRBV19 to TRBJ2-3, with 13 positions matching TRBD2. The CDR3 is made up of 14 amino acids. Germline V gives CDR1 LNHDA, CDR2 SQIVND (reference sequence). V shed 8 bases and J 4 bases; nucleotides not matched to a gene: 3. CDR3 DNA sequence: TGTGCCAGTGCGGGACTAGCGGGATCAGATACGCAGTATTTT. It specifies CASAGLAGSDTQYF.